This T cell receptor beta chain derives from a study of human T cells and chemical hapten exposure. Study-level information: On the upper back, patch tests were applied with 0.01% DPC and read at 6 days.

This clonotype was counted only a few times. TCRdb passed the RACE reads through MiXCR, listing each CDR3 protein once. This sample has roughly 380,000 distinct CDR3 sequences, with about 6.3% found just once. Described time point: patch test 2, 6 weeks after DPC sensitization. Noted treatment: therapeutic diphenylcyclopropenone sensitization with weekly scalp DPC. This CDR3 contains 14 residues. Trimming removed 6 bases from V and 5 bases from J, with 19 bases in between. The germline CDR1 and CDR2 sequences are DFQATT and SNEGSKA (reference sequence). The material sequenced was whole blood, taken in connection with sensitization to the hapten diphenylcyclopropenone (DPC). The V gene is TRBV20-1, the J gene TRBJ2-5; TRBD1 might be the D (6 bases). This clonotype was sampled from a woman aged 18-29 years with alopecia areata. Some clones in this sample may be carry-over from other donors' samples. The CDR3 here is CSASSSGVGETQYF. The CDR3 DNA reads as TGCAGTGCCTCCTCATCAGGGGTGGGGGAGACCCAGTACTTC.